The 8 T cell receptor beta chains below were found in one sample sequenced in a study of tumor and adjacent non-tumor tissue in lung cancer. The template was RNA from unsorted bulk tissue. TCRbeta libraries were built with three rounds of nested PCR, modified from ARM-PCR. TCRdb called the multiplex PCR reads again in MiXCR, with one record for every CDR3 protein. Found here are some 100,000 distinct CDR3 sequences, approximately 71% of them singletons; the top ten hold around a third. The material sequenced was lung tumor tissue. The receptors here all came from an older woman with non-small cell lung cancer.

Details on this clonotype: A clone one base away is much larger, so this may be a read error. This sequence joins TRBV6-6 and TRBJ2-7; possible D gene TRBD2, 6 bases. V lost 0 bases, J lost 6 bases, and 12 bases lay in between. The germline V gene encodes CDR1 MNHNY and CDR2 SVGAGI (reference sequence). The CDR3 length is 14 residues. CDR3 region: CASSYSDGGFEQYF. The CDR3 DNA reads as TGTGCCAGCAGTTACTCGGATGGAGGGTTCGAGCAGTACTTC.

This chain connects TRBV4-1 to TRBJ2-4; possible D gene TRBD1, 5 bases. The CDR3 runs 16 residues. Trimming left V 3 bases short and J 6 bases short, with 18 bases between. Looked up from germline, CDR1 is MGHRA and CDR2 is YSYEKL. CDR3: CASSQNLGRVVNIQYF. The CDR3 DNA reads TGCGCCAGCAGCCAGAACCTCGGCAGGGTCGTAAACATTCAGTACTTC.

This clonotype occurred many times. Here the CDR3 reads CASRKAGGGEKLFF. The CDR3 DNA follows: TGTGCCAGCAGAAAAGCCGGGGGAGGTGAAAAACTGTTTTTT. V usage is TRBV6-2 or TRBV6-3 and J usage is TRBJ1-4; D perhaps matches TRBD1 (5 bases). The germline V gene encodes CDR1 MNHEY and CDR2 SVGEGT. The CDR3 is made up of 14 amino acids. The ends were cut back, 6 bases at V and 7 bases at J, with 15 bases in the middle.

In the case of this clonotype: Because the CDR3 is missing its conserved closing phenylalanine or tryptophan, this is likely a read error. J is TRBJ2-1 and V is TRBV28; TRBD1 aligns across 10 bases. The V segment lost 5 bases and the J segment 3 bases; nucleotides outside the gene matches: 1. Looked up from germline, CDR1 is MDHEN and CDR2 is SYDVKM. CDR3 length: 14 amino acids. The CDR3 here is CASSRTGGYNEQFL. Here the CDR3 DNA reads TGTGCCAGCAGTCGGACAGGGGGCTACAATGAGCAGTTCTTA.

The chain couples TRBV11-2 to TRBJ2-7; 8 bases agree with TRBD1. Germline trimming cut 3 bases from V and 7 bases from J; bases unmatched to any gene: 8. In germline, CDR1 is SGHAT, CDR2 FQNNGV. This CDR3 is 14 amino acids long. DNA of the CDR3: TGTGCCAGCAGCTTGGACAGGGCAGGGGGAGAGCAGTACTTC. Its protein product is CASSLDRAGGEQYF.

A remark on this clonotype: A junction end diverges from the germline sequence, so it may reflect a read error. The chain uses TRBV5-6 and TRBJ2-7; D is uncertain. The germline V gene has CDR1 SGHDT and CDR2 YYEEEE. The CDR3 consists of 13 residues. The CDR3 protein is CVSSPPAPYEQYF. CDR3 sequence (DNA): TGTGTCAGCAGCCCCCCTGCCCCCTACGAGCAGTACTTC.

V usage is TRBV28 and J usage is TRBJ2-2, with D possibly TRBD1 on 5 matching bases. The CDR3 sequence is 15 residues long. Trimming removed 2 bases at V and 6 bases at J, with 13 bases between. Germline assignment: CDR1 MDHEN and CDR2 SYDVKM. CDR3 nucleotides: TGTGCCAGCAGTTTAACAGGAGAACGATCCGGGGAGCTGTTTTTT. Protein sequence: CASSLTGERSGELFF.

This clonotype was seen a handful of times. This chain joins TRBV28 and TRBJ2-3, with 9 bases lining up with TRBD1. Germline V gives CDR1 MDHEN, CDR2 SYDVKM. The V segment lost 6 bases and the J segment 6 bases; nucleotides outside the gene matches: 13. The CDR3 is made up of 16 amino acids. This CDR3 reads CASSSLGDREGDTQYF. The CDR3 nucleotides are TGTGCCAGCAGCTCGTTGGGGGACAGGGAGGGCGATACGCAGTATTTT.